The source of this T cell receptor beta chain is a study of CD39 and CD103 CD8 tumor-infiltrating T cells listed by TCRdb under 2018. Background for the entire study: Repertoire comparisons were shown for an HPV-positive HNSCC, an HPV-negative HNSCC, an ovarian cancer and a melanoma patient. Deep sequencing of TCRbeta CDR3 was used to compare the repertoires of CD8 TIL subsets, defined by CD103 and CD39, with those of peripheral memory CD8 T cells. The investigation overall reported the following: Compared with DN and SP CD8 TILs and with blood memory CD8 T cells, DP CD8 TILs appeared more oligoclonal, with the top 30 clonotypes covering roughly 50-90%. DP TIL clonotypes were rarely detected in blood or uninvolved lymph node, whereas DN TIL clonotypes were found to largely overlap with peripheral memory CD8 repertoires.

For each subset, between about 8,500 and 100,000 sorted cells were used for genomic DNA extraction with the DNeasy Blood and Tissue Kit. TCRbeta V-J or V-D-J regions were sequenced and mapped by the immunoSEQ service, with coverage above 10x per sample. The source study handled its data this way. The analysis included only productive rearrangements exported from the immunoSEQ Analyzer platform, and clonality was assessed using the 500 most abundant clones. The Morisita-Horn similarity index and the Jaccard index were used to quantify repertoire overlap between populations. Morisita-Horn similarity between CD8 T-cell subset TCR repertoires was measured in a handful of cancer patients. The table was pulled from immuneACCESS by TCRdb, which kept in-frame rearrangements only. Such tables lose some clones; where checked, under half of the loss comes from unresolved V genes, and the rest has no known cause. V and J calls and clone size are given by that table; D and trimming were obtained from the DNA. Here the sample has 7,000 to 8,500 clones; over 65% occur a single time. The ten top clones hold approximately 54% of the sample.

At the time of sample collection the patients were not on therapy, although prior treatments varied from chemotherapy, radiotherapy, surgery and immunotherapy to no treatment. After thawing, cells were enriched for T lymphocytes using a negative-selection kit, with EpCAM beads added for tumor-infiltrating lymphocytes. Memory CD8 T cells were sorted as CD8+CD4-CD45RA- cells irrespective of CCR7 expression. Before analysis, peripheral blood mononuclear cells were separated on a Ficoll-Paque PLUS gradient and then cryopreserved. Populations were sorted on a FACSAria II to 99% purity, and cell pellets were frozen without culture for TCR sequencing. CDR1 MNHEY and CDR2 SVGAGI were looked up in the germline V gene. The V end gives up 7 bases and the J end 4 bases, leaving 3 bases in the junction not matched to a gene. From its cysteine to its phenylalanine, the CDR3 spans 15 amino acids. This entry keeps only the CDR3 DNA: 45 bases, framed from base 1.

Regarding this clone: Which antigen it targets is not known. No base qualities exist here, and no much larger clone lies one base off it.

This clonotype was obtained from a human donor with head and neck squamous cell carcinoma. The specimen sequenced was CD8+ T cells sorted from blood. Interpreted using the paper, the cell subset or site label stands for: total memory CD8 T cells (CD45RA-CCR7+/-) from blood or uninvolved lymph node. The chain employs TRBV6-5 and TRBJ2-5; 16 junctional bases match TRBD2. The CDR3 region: CASTGTSGRAETQYF. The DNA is TGTGCCAGCACCGGGACTAGCGGGAGGGCAGAGACCCAGTACTTC.